The 30 T cell receptor beta chains in this list originate from one sample, sequenced in a study of response to subunit inactivated influenza vaccine. MiXCR, applied by TCRdb to the RT-PCR reads, yields one record per CDR3 protein. The sample has about 570,000 distinct CDR3 sequences, approximately 10% seen once. Sequenced here: PBMCs from blood, sampled on the day of vaccination. Every receptor here comes from a man aged 45-65 years who received an inactivated influenza vaccine.

The table lists this clonotype with many counts. The chain carries TRBV7-9 and TRBJ2-1; perhaps TRBD1 as D (6 bases). V lost 2 bases and J lost 5, with 10 bases in between. CDR1 SEHNR and CDR2 FQNEAQ come from the germline V gene (reference sequence). The CDR3 contains 14 residues. CDR3 in DNA: TGTGCCAGCAGCTTAACAGGGCTCAACAATGAGCAGTTCTTC. This encodes CASSLTGLNNEQFF.

A single count supports this clonotype. This chain links TRBV23-1 with TRBJ2-1; 7 bases align to TRBD1. TRBV23-1 is an ORF, with its function uncertain. V was clipped by 6 bases and J by 3 bases; unmatched bases: 5. The CDR3 contains 14 residues. The CDR3 here is CASRVTGNYNEQFF. In DNA, the CDR3 is TGCGCCAGCAGGGTGACAGGGAACTACAATGAGCAGTTCTTC.

This clonotype was recorded a few times. The rearrangement uses TRBV29-1 and TRBJ2-3; possibly TRBD2 for D (5 bases). There are 14 residues in the CDR3. Germline loops: CDR1 SQVTM, CDR2 ANQGSEA. Trimming took off 0 bases at V and 7 bases at J, with 14 bases between the two ends. CDR3 sequence: CSVEDMAQTNTQYF. CDR3 DNA: TGCAGCGTTGAAGATATGGCGCAGACTAATACGCAGTATTTT.

This clonotype was picked up many times. V usage is TRBV12-3 or TRBV12-4 and J usage is TRBJ2-1; D is ambiguous. The V and J ends lost 3 bases and 3 bases respectively, with 9 bases between them. The CDR3 is made up of 14 amino acids. This chain's CDR3 is CASSLSRSYNEQFF. CDR3 bases: TGTGCCAGCAGTTTGAGTCGGAGCTACAATGAGCAGTTCTTC.

The chain links TRBV12-3 or TRBV12-4 to TRBJ2-1, with D unresolved. The V gene lost 5 bases and the J gene lost 5 bases, with 7 bases spanning the gap. The CDR3 runs to 12 residues. CDR3 amino acids: CASSPPHNEQFF. In nucleotides, the CDR3 is TGTGCCAGCAGTCCCCCGCACAATGAGCAGTTCTTC.

Many counts were recorded for this clonotype. This chain joins TRBV7-2 and TRBJ2-3; 8 nucleotides align to TRBD2. Germline V lookup: CDR1 SGHTA, CDR2 FQGNSA. This CDR3 has 16 amino acids. Germline trimming cut 1 base from V and 0 bases from J; bases unmatched to any gene: 3. CDR3 nucleotide sequence: TGTGCCAGCAGCTTAGGTGCGGGAGGCAGCACAGATACGCAGTATTTT. As protein: CASSLGAGGSTDTQYF.

Concerning this clonotype itself: One junction end does not reproduce the germline sequence, and a read error may be involved. This chain links TRBV5-1 with TRBJ2-5; TRBD1 or TRBD2 may be the D gene (6 bases each). Germline CDR1 and CDR2: SGHRS and YFSETQ. The CDR3 covers 16 residues. DNA of the CDR3: TGCGACAGCAGCTTGAGCAGGGGAGGCTCGGAAGAGACCCAGTACTTC. This codes for CDSSLSRGGSEETQYF.

The CDR3 nucleotides read TGCAGTCCTCGACAGGGGGGTAGCACGAACACCGGGGAGCTGTTTTTT. It specifies CSPRQGGSTNTGELFF. The V call is TRBV20-1, the J call TRBJ2-2; 9 bases match TRBD1. CDR1 and CDR2 from the germline V gene are DFQATT and SNEGSKA (reference sequence). J was trimmed by 0 bases and V by 8 bases; bases with no gene match: 10. There are 16 residues in the CDR3.

This clonotype was detected a few times. The chain employs TRBV5-6 and TRBJ2-7, with a tentative D call TRBD1 (6 bases). The CDR3 spans 14 residues. V shed 4 bases and J shed 3 bases, with 14 bases lying between them. Germline V gives CDR1 SGHDT, CDR2 YYEEEE. The CDR3 is CASSPGTFYYEQYF. CDR3 sequence (DNA): TGTGCCAGCAGCCCCGGGACATTTTACTACGAGCAGTACTTC. The complete variable domain, with remaining parts taken from reference TRBV5-6 and TRBJ2-7, reads DAGVTQSPTHLIKTRGQQVTLRCSPKSGHDTVSWYQQALGQGPQFIFQYYEEEERQRGNFPDRFSGHQFPNYSSELNVNALLLGDSALYLCASSPGTFYYEQYFGPGTRLTVT.

This clonotype showed up many times. The chain joins TRBV7-6 to TRBJ2-1; TRBD2 matches 15 bases. The CDR3 spans 17 residues. V lost 5 bases, J lost 7 bases, and 9 bases stayed unmatched. Germline-derived CDR1 and CDR2 are SGHVS and FNYEAQ. This CDR3 is CASSLGLAGGPYNEQFF. The CDR3 DNA follows: TGTGCCAGCAGCCTCGGACTAGCGGGAGGGCCGTATAATGAGCAGTTCTTC. Variable domain in full (rest from reference TRBV7-6 and TRBJ2-1): GAGVSQSPRYKVTKRGQDVALRCDPISGHVSLYWYRQALGQGPEFLTYFNYEAQQDKSGLPNDRFSAERPEGSISTLTIQRTEQRDSAMYRCASSLGLAGGPYNEQFFGPGTRLTVL.

This clonotype was found a few times. The rearrangement joins TRBV19 to TRBJ2-3; D possibly corresponds to TRBD1 (6 bases). V lost 4 bases and J 2 bases, leaving 10 bases between the germline ends. Per the germline V gene, CDR1 is LNHDA and CDR2 is SQIVND (reference sequence). This CDR3 region has 14 residues. The CDR3 region has the DNA TGTGCCAGTAGTAAATGGACAGCCACAGATACGCAGTATTTT. It translates to CASSKWTATDTQYF.

This clonotype has at least ten counts. The chain employs TRBV5-1 and TRBJ2-5; possibly TRBD1 for D (6 bases). V was trimmed by 1 base and J by 3 bases, leaving 13 bases between them. Germline V gene data show CDR1 as SGHRS and CDR2 as YFSETQ. The CDR3 extends over 15 amino acids. CDR3 loop: CASSLLGAQKETQYF. The CDR3, as DNA: TGCGCCAGCAGCTTGTTGGGGGCGCAGAAAGAGACCCAGTACTTC.

This clonotype was found a few times. This chain connects TRBV6-2 or TRBV6-3 to TRBJ2-1; 8 positions match TRBD1. The J segment lost 4 bases and the V segment lost 5 bases, leaving 7 bases of the junction unmatched. The CDR3 totals 15 residues. Germline V gene data show CDR1 as MNHEY and CDR2 as SVGEGT. CDR3 bases: TGTGCCAGCAGTATCCGGACAGGGACGTACAATGAGCAGTTCTTC. Translating it yields CASSIRTGTYNEQFF.

This chain uses TRBV7-2 with TRBJ1-5; D is unclear. Trimming removed 5 bases at V and 2 bases at J, with 13 bases between. The CDR3 is made up of 15 amino acids. Germline lookup yields CDR1 SGHTA and CDR2 FQGNSA. The CDR3 DNA follows: TGTGCCAGCAGCCCCCATCTGTTCGGCAATCAGCCCCAGCATTTT. Its protein product is CASSPHLFGNQPQHF.

CDR3 sequence reads: CASSSGTRSTDTQYF. The DNA of the CDR3 is TGTGCCAGCAGTTCCGGGACGAGAAGCACAGATACGCAGTATTTT. V gene TRBV7-9 combines with J gene TRBJ2-3, with D tentatively TRBD1 or TRBD2 (5 bases each). The V gene's germline CDR1 is SEHNR and CDR2 FQNEAQ (reference sequence). V was shortened by 6 bases and J by 0 bases, with 13 bases between the two germline ends. The CDR3 has 15 amino acids.

V and J are TRBV4-2 and TRBJ2-7; 7 bases line up with TRBD1. CDR3 size: 15 residues. J gave up 2 bases and V 0 bases, and 4 bases lay outside the gene matches. Germline CDR1 LGHNA, CDR2 YNFKEQ. The CDR3 here is CASSQEAGQAYEQYF. The CDR3 DNA reads as TGTGCCAGCAGCCAAGAAGCAGGACAGGCCTACGAGCAGTACTTC.

V gene TRBV3-1 combines with J gene TRBJ2-5; D may be TRBD1 or TRBD2 (6 bases each). Trimming shortened V by 3 bases and J by 5 bases, and 16 bases separated the two germline ends. CDR3 length: 15 residues. CDR1 LGHDT and CDR2 YNNKEL come from the germline V gene (reference sequence). CDR3 sequence reads: CASSHGIGGPETQYF. The CDR3 nucleotides read TGTGCCAGCAGCCACGGCATAGGGGGGCCGGAGACCCAGTACTTC.

This clonotype has ten or more counts. The chain uses TRBV29-1 and TRBJ2-3; D not certain. The germline V gene encodes CDR1 SQVTM and CDR2 ANQGSEA. The CDR3 spans 12 residues. With 4 bases removed from V and 6 bases from J, the gap between germline ends came to 11 bases. The CDR3 region has the DNA TGCAGCGTTGCACCTTCTGGGGATACGCAGTATTTT. Encoded protein: CSVAPSGDTQYF.

The V call is TRBV10-3, the J call TRBJ1-5, with TRBD1 identical over 10 bases. The V gene end was trimmed by 10 bases and the J gene end by 11 bases; junction bases not matched to a gene: 17. The germline V gene encodes CDR1 ENHRY and CDR2 SYGVKD. CDR3 length: 15 residues. This CDR3 is CATSDRDRGLESQHF. The CDR3 bases are TGTGCCACCTCCGACCGGGACAGGGGCCTCGAATCCCAGCATTTT.

The chain combines TRBV4-3 with TRBJ2-7; 10 positions match TRBD1. The V gene end was trimmed by 2 bases and the J gene end by 3 bases; junction bases not matched to a gene: 4. The germline CDR1 and CDR2 sequences are LGHNA and YSLEER. This CDR3 comprises 15 residues. CDR3 nucleotide sequence: TGCGCCAGCAGCCAACAGAGGACAGGGGGCTACGAGCAGTACTTC. Translation gives CASSQQRTGGYEQYF.

There are many counts of this clonotype. The chain carries TRBV12-3 or TRBV12-4 and TRBJ1-2; D is unclear. This CDR3 is built from 11 residues. Trimming left V 5 bases short and J 4 bases short, with 5 bases between. In nucleotides, the CDR3 is TGTGCCAGCAGTACCGCCTATGGCTACACCTTC. It specifies CASSTAYGYTF.

This clonotype was seen many times. The V and J genes are TRBV11-1 and TRBJ2-1, with TRBD2 identical over 7 bases. The CDR3 totals 15 residues. Trimming cost V 7 bases and J 1 base; bases outside gene matches: 7. CDR1 is SGHAT and CDR2 is FQDESV in the germline V gene (reference sequence). CDR3 sequence reads: CASTRLGGSYNEQFF. The CDR3 bases are TGTGCCAGCACTCGGCTCGGGGGGTCCTACAATGAGCAGTTCTTC.

This clonotype was recorded many times. This chain connects TRBV11-2 to TRBJ2-7; D gene unclear. There are 12 residues in the CDR3. Germline assignment: CDR1 SGHAT and CDR2 FQNNGV. V lost 5 bases, J lost 6 bases, and 11 bases lay in between. CDR3 loop: CASSLLSAEQYF. For the CDR3, the DNA is TGTGCCAGCAGCCTCTTGAGCGCCGAGCAGTACTTC.

With regard to this clonotype: One end of the junction fails to match germline, which may point to a read error. V usage is TRBV20-1 and J usage is TRBJ1-2; D gene ambiguous. The CDR3 is 15 amino acids. Germline V CDR1 and CDR2: DFQATT, SNEGSKA (reference sequence). In DNA, the CDR3 is TGCCGTGCCCCCTTAGGTGCGGGTTGGTACTATGGCTACACCTTC. It encodes CRAPLGAGWYYGYTF.

The rearrangement joins TRBV28 to TRBJ1-1, with D maybe TRBD1 (5 bases). CDR3 length equals 16 residues. The germline V gene encodes CDR1 MDHEN and CDR2 SYDVKM. V lost 7 bases and J 5 bases, leaving 23 bases between the germline ends. CDR3 in amino acids: CASTGPTGTAKTEAFF. The DNA of the CDR3 is TGTGCCAGCACCGGACCCACCGGGACGGCAAAAACTGAAGCTTTCTTT.

This clonotype was recorded many times. The chain recombines TRBV28 with TRBJ2-2; 8 nucleotides match TRBD2. CDR1 and CDR2 from the germline V gene are MDHEN and SYDVKM. This CDR3 comprises 15 residues. V gave up 8 bases and J gave up 1 base; unmatched junction bases: 6. CDR3 amino acids: CASQRSGGNTGELFF. The CDR3 coding sequence is TGTGCCAGCCAGCGGAGCGGGGGGAACACCGGGGAGCTGTTTTTT.

This clonotype was seen a few times. The rearrangement links TRBV5-6 to TRBJ2-1; D not certain. CDR3 length: 15 residues. CDR1 is SGHDT and CDR2 is YYEEEE in the germline V gene. Trimming stripped 4 bases from V and 5 bases from J, with 16 bases between. In DNA form, the CDR3 reads TGTGCCAGCAGCCAAGATCCCGGGTCCCACAATGAGCAGTTCTTC. Translated, it gives CASSQDPGSHNEQFF.

The sample holds many counts of this clonotype. J is TRBJ2-1 and V is TRBV5-1, with 10 bases fitting TRBD2. CDR1 is SGHRS and CDR2 is YFSETQ in the germline V gene. CDR3 size: 18 residues. The junction had 14 bases not matched to a gene; V was cut back by 7 bases and J by 1 base. DNA for the CDR3: TGCGCCAGCGTCCCTTCGGGCACTAGCGGGAATTCCTACAATGAGCAGTTCTTC. This codes for CASVPSGTSGNSYNEQFF.

The V call is TRBV6-1, the J call TRBJ2-7; D possibly corresponds to TRBD1 (7 bases). Germline CDR1 and CDR2: MNHNS and SASEGT. The V end lost 7 bases, the J end lost 2 bases, and 27 bases lay between the germline ends. The CDR3 sequence is 18 residues long. In DNA, the CDR3 is TGTGCCAGCACCCGAAGGTCCCAAACCGTCAGGGGGGCCTACGAGCAGTACTTC. This gives the protein CASTRRSQTVRGAYEQYF.

CDR3 sequence: CASRRDDNEQFF. The CDR3 region has the DNA TGTGCCAGCCGGCGAGATGACAATGAGCAGTTCTTC. The chain has TRBV3-1 and TRBJ2-1; D is uncertain. This CDR3 comprises 12 residues. From germline, CDR1 is LGHDT and CDR2 YNNKEL (reference sequence). V lost 8 bases, J lost 5 bases, and 10 bases lay in between.